The 24 T cell receptor beta chains presented below share a single source sample, sequenced in a study of blood T cell repertoires in COVID-19 (dated by TCRdb to the early 2020s). The receptor library was made with the immunoSEQ multiplex PCR assay. TCRdb took over this immuneACCESS table, retaining in-frame rearrangements with V and J assigned. Such tables are incomplete; in checked studies, under half of the missing clones stem from an unresolved V gene, and the remainder is unexplained. For this sample the table gives 110,000 to 150,000 clones, of which approximately 78% were detected only once. Of the sample, less than 4.5% falls within the top ten clones. Source material: peripheral blood. The receptors shown here come from a woman at least 80 years old with acute or convalescent COVID-19.

This clone was counted only a few times. The J gene is TRBJ1-1, the V gene TRBV7-2; D is uncertain. Germline loops: CDR1 SGHTA, CDR2 FQGNSA. Trimming removed 5 bases at V and 6 bases at J, with 10 bases between. CDR3 length: 12 amino acids. CDR3 bases: TGTGCCAGCAGCCCCCGGGGTGCTGAAGCTTTCTTT. Translating it yields CASSPRGAEAFF.

This clone was recorded only once. The CDR3 nucleotides read TGTGCCAGTAGTATCGGGGGGGGGACCGGGACGAGGTACAATGAGCAGTTCTTC. Translating gives CASSIGGGTGTRYNEQFF. V gene TRBV19 combines with J gene TRBJ2-1, with 8 bases aligning to TRBD2. V trimming: 3 bases; J trimming: 4 bases; junction bases outside the gene matches: 14. Per germline, CDR1 LNHDA and CDR2 SQIVND (reference sequence). The CDR3 totals 18 residues.

V gene TRBV24-1 combines with J gene TRBJ2-3; TRBD2 might be the D (6 bases). The CDR3 is 13 amino acids. V was trimmed by 4 bases and J by 8 bases, leaving 12 bases between them. CDR1 and CDR2 from the germline V gene are KGHDR and SFDVKD. CDR3 sequence (DNA): TGTGCCACCAGTGAGCGTAGGGGAGGTACGCAGTATTTT. It specifies CATSERRGGTQYF.

The chain combines TRBV6-5 with TRBJ2-5, with D possibly matching TRBD1 (5 bases). The V and J ends lost 8 bases and 1 base respectively, with 17 bases between them. The CDR3 contains 15 residues. Germline CDR1 MNHEY, CDR2 SVGAGI. In nucleotides, the CDR3 is TGTGCCAGCCGAAGGTGGGGCGACCGCCAAGAGACCCAGTACTTC. The encoded protein is CASRRWGDRQETQYF.

This chain uses TRBV2 with TRBJ2-5; maybe TRBD1 (6 bases). V was trimmed by 4 bases and J by 0 bases, leaving 15 bases between them. The CDR3 is 16 amino acids. In germline, CDR1 is SNHLY, CDR2 FYNNEI. The CDR3 coding sequence is TGTGCCAGCAGTGCGGGTCGTACAGGGCACCAAGAGACCCAGTACTTC. Translation gives CASSAGRTGHQETQYF.

This chain links TRBV4-1 with TRBJ1-5; TRBD1 matches at 7 bases. In germline, CDR1 is MGHRA, CDR2 YSYEKL. V lost 6 bases, J lost 7 bases, and 12 bases stayed unmatched. CDR3 length: 15 amino acids. This chain's CDR3 is CASSQRPGTVQPQHF. The CDR3 DNA is TGCGCCAGCAGTCAACGCCCCGGGACAGTCCAGCCCCAGCATTTT.

This chain connects TRBV7-9 to TRBJ2-5; no clear D gene. The CDR3 is 14 residues long. V lost 3 bases and J lost 1, with 9 bases in between. Germline values: CDR1 SEHNR, CDR2 FQNEAQ (reference sequence). The CDR3 sequence: CASSLSGFQETQYF. The CDR3 region has the DNA TGTGCCAGCAGCTTGTCAGGATTCCAAGAGACCCAGTACTTC.

J is TRBJ2-7 and V is TRBV11-2; D remains ambiguous. CDR1 and CDR2 from the germline V gene are SGHAT and FQNNGV. CDR3 length equals 11 residues. Trimming cost V 4 bases and J 6 bases, with 7 bases left between them. The CDR3 sequence: CASSSFREQYF. The DNA for the CDR3 is TGTGCCAGCAGCTCGTTCCGCGAGCAGTACTTC.

The gene calls are TRBV5-1 and TRBJ1-2; the D gene is possibly TRBD1 (5 bases). Germline assignment: CDR1 SGHRS and CDR2 YFSETQ. This CDR3 is 13 amino acids long. V shed 5 bases and J shed 5 bases, with 13 bases lying between them. The CDR3 spells CASRPLDRYGYTF. The CDR3 DNA reads as TGCGCCAGCAGGCCTCTCGACAGATATGGCTACACCTTC.

This clone was detected a few times. This rearrangement joins TRBV28 to TRBJ2-2, with 7 bases aligning to TRBD1. This CDR3 has 15 amino acids. After removal of 5 bases from V and 7 bases from J, the junction contained 10 bases not matched to a gene. The germline V gene encodes CDR1 MDHEN and CDR2 SYDVKM. In nucleotides, the CDR3 is TGTGCCAGCAGTCCCCAGACAGGGTCCTACGGGGAGCTGTTTTTT. It specifies CASSPQTGSYGELFF.

The chain employs TRBV5-6 and TRBJ1-2; 7 positions agree with TRBD1. Germline V gives CDR1 SGHDT, CDR2 YYEEEE. This CDR3 is 16 amino acids long. J gave up 1 base and V 6 bases, and 12 bases lay outside the gene matches. CDR3 nucleotides: TGTGCCAGCACCATTACTCGGACAGGCATTAACTATGGCTACACCTTC. Translation: CASTITRTGINYGYTF.

V is TRBV5-4 and J is TRBJ1-5; D gene uncertain. This CDR3 spans 12 amino acids. Germline lookup yields CDR1 SGHNT and CDR2 YYREEE (reference sequence). Trimming removed 2 bases at V and 4 bases at J, with 4 bases between. CDR3 protein: CASSLENQPQHF. CDR3 bases: TGTGCCAGCAGCTTAGAGAATCAGCCCCAGCATTTT.

The chain uses TRBV2 and TRBJ2-1, with D unclear. The CDR3 consists of 14 residues. Germline CDR1 reads SNHLY; CDR2 reads FYNNEI. The germline V and J ends were trimmed by 5 bases and 2 bases, with 10 bases remaining between them. CDR3 sequence reads: CASSKFWPYNEQFF. In DNA, the CDR3 is TGTGCCAGCAGTAAATTTTGGCCCTACAATGAGCAGTTCTTC.

The V and J genes are TRBV2 and TRBJ1-1; D is perhaps TRBD1 (5 bases). V lost 7 bases to trimming and J lost 4 bases, with 19 bases between them. This CDR3 comprises 15 residues. Germline values: CDR1 SNHLY, CDR2 FYNNEI. The CDR3: CASISSGGTSTEAFF. CDR3 coding DNA: TGTGCCAGCATATCTTCAGGAGGGACGAGCACTGAAGCTTTCTTT.

This sequence joins TRBV27 and TRBJ1-2; a possible D gene is TRBD1 (6 bases). The CDR3 has 16 residues. Per the germline V gene, CDR1 is MNHEY and CDR2 is SMNVEV (reference sequence). V was shortened by 8 bases and J by 5 bases, with 24 bases between the two germline ends. Written as DNA, the CDR3 is TGTGCCAGCCGCTTTCTCACCGGGACACGTTCTTATGGCTACACCTTC. Encoded protein: CASRFLTGTRSYGYTF.

The rearrangement links TRBV30 to TRBJ2-5, with a weak D call TRBD1 (6 bases). V was pared by 2 bases and J by 0 bases, with 13 bases between. The CDR3 runs to 15 residues. CDR1 is GTSNPN, CDR2 SVGIG, per germline (reference sequence). In DNA, the CDR3 is TGTGCCTGGAGTAGGGGGAATCGGTACCAAGAGACCCAGTACTTC. This sequence encodes CAWSRGNRYQETQYF.

As DNA, the CDR3 is TGCGCCAGCAGCTTGGACCCCTACCCACAAGAGACCCAGTACTTC. Amino acid sequence: CASSLDPYPQETQYF. The V gene is TRBV5-1, the J gene TRBJ2-5; D call uncertain. Germline V gives CDR1 SGHRS, CDR2 YFSETQ. V was trimmed by 0 bases and J by 2 bases, leaving 11 bases between them. This CDR3 has 15 residues.

V usage is TRBV7-9 and J usage is TRBJ1-1; D is undetermined. V lost 0 bases and J 4 bases, leaving 9 bases between the germline ends. Per germline, CDR1 SEHNR and CDR2 FQNEAQ (reference sequence). The CDR3 has 14 residues. This CDR3 reads CASSLARTATEAFF. The CDR3 bases are TGTGCCAGCAGCTTAGCGCGAACCGCCACTGAAGCTTTCTTT. Variable domain in full (rest from reference TRBV7-9 and TRBJ1-1): DTGVSQNPRHKITKRGQNVTFRCDPISEHNRLYWYRQTLGQGPEFLTYFQNEAQLEKSRLLSDRFSAERPKGSFSTLEIQRTEQGDSAMYLCASSLARTATEAFFGQGTRLTVV.

This clone has more than one count but fewer than ten. This sequence joins TRBV28 and TRBJ2-7, with 8 bases matching TRBD1. J lost 3 bases, V lost 6 bases, and 10 bases had no gene match. Germline assignment: CDR1 MDHEN and CDR2 SYDVKM. The CDR3 spans 15 residues. This CDR3 is CASSTRTGWDYEQYF. In DNA, the CDR3 is TGTGCCAGCAGCACTCGGACAGGGTGGGACTACGAGCAGTACTTC.

The chain combines TRBV27 with TRBJ2-1, with 7 bases identical to TRBD2. V gave up 5 bases and J gave up 4 bases; unmatched junction bases: 8. CDR1 MNHEY and CDR2 SMNVEV come from the germline V gene (reference sequence). The CDR3 runs 15 residues. CDR3 DNA sequence: TGTGCCAGCAGTCAACCTAGCGGATGGTACAATGAGCAGTTCTTC. Encoded protein: CASSQPSGWYNEQFF.

The chain links TRBV28 to TRBJ1-5; D unresolved. Trimming cost V 6 bases and J 4 bases, with 19 bases left between them. The CDR3 is 16 amino acids. Germline CDR1 reads MDHEN; CDR2 reads SYDVKM. The CDR3 bases are TGTGCCAGCAGCAACGGAAGACGGGGAGTAAATCAGCCCCAGCATTTT. Translating gives CASSNGRRGVNQPQHF.

The chain combines TRBV5-6 with TRBJ1-6; TRBD1 aligns across 9 bases. V shed 3 bases, J shed 6 bases, and the junction held 7 bases outside the gene matches. From germline, CDR1 is SGHDT and CDR2 YYEEEE. The CDR3 runs to 16 residues. This CDR3 is CASSWGPDRGNSPLHF. As DNA, the CDR3 is TGTGCCAGCAGCTGGGGACCGGACAGGGGTAATTCACCCCTCCACTTT. The full variable domain, with the rest looked up from reference TRBV5-6 and TRBJ1-6, is DAGVTQSPTHLIKTRGQQVTLRCSPKSGHDTVSWYQQALGQGPQFIFQYYEEEERQRGNFPDRFSGHQFPNYSSELNVNALLLGDSALYLCASSWGPDRGNSPLHFGNGTRLTVT.

This clone was seen more than once but under ten times. V is TRBV27 and J is TRBJ2-3; 7 bases agree with TRBD2. CDR3 length: 14 amino acids. V lost 5 bases, J lost 2 bases, and 4 bases stayed unmatched. From germline, CDR1 is MNHEY and CDR2 SMNVEV (reference sequence). The DNA for the CDR3 is TGTGCCAGCAGTCCCGGGGGGTCCACAGATACGCAGTATTTT. As protein: CASSPGGSTDTQYF.

The chain couples TRBV3-1 (or the pseudogene TRBV3-2) to TRBJ2-3, with TRBD2 matching 8 bases. Germline loops: CDR1 LGHDT, CDR2 YNNKEL (reference sequence). With 5 bases clipped from V and 3 bases from J, the junction kept 7 bases outside the gene matches. CDR3 length equals 15 residues. This CDR3 is CASSARGGRTDTQYF. CDR3 sequence (DNA): TGTGCCAGCAGCGCTCGGGGGGGACGGACAGATACGCAGTATTTT.